The sample holds many counts of the clone carrying this T cell receptor beta chain. The entry originates in a study of T-cell reconstitution after alpha-beta-depleted transplantation in children. Unique molecular identifiers featured in how the TCRbeta library was prepared. TCRdb re-called the PCR reads with MiXCR, one entry per CDR3 protein. In the table there are about 290,000 distinct CDR3 sequences, around 10% of which are singletons. The sequencing used PBMCs, collected before TCRalphabeta/CD19-depleted stem cell transplant. This sequence originates from a boy in the first two years of life with acute myeloid leukemia, due to receive a stem cell transplant.

CDR3 coding DNA: TGTGCCAGCAGTTTATACGGGACGGGCGAAAAACTGTTTTTT. Translation: CASSLYGTGEKLFF. The rearrangement joins TRBV28 to TRBJ1-4, with a tentative D call TRBD1 (5 bases). The CDR3 is made up of 14 amino acids. The V and J ends lost 1 base and 8 bases respectively, with 11 bases between them. From germline, CDR1 is MDHEN and CDR2 SYDVKM.